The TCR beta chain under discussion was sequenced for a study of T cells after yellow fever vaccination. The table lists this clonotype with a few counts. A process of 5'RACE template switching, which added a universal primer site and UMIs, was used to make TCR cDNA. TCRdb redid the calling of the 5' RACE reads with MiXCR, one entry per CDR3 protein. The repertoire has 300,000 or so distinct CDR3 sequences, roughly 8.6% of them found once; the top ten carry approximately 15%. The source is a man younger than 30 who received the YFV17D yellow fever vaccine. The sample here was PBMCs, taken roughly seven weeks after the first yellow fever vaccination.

In nucleotides, the CDR3 is TGTGCCAGCAGCCCCTGGATTTCGACCCGTTCGGTGCAGTTCTTC. Its translation is CASSPWISTRSVQFF. The chain uses TRBV7-2 and TRBJ2-1; no definite D call. Looked up from germline, CDR1 is SGHTA and CDR2 is FQGNSA. The germline V and J ends were trimmed by 5 bases and 12 bases, with 23 bases remaining between them. This CDR3 spans 15 amino acids.